The TCR beta chain described here comes from a study of T-cell reconstitution after alpha-beta-depleted transplantation in children. The ends were cut back, 3 bases at V and 4 bases at J, with 15 bases in the middle. CDR3 length equals 16 residues. Germline CDR1 reads MNHNS; CDR2 reads SASEGT. A TCRbeta library incorporating unique molecular identifiers was prepared. TCRdb fed the PCR reads into MiXCR, producing one record per CDR3 protein. The top ten clones hold 4% to 5% of a sample with about 610,000 distinct CDR3 sequences, about 10% of them seen once. This clonotype was seen a few times. The chain combines TRBV6-1 with TRBJ2-2; no firm D call. The material was PBMCs from the stem cell graft donor, obtained from the stem cell graft. The sequence came from a human donor who donated a stem cell graft to a child with acute myeloid leukemia. CDR3 in DNA: TGTGCCAGCAGTGATAACGTTTTTGGCGCCACCGGGGAGCTGTTTTTT. Protein product: CASSDNVFGATGELFF.